This T cell receptor (beta chain) emerged from a study of cytomegalovirus exposure and HLA in healthy donors. Overall study: The Caucasian-associated ancestry cluster contained about four fifths of the approximately 400 genotyped donors. Study-wide results and limits: Roughly uniform sequencing depth across donors was assumed, possibly incorrectly.

The count of this clone is one. Antigen unknown. Amplification used 60 Vbeta primers and 13 Jbeta primers. The method was immunoSEQ multiplex PCR; TCRdb's version includes in-frame clones alone and lacks a portion of them. The repertoire consists of approximately 100,000 clones, with around 69% occurring once and the leading ten covering roughly 3.9%. The source of this sequence is a man between 25 and 39 years old in good health and CMV-seronegative. Material: PBMCs.

CDR3 in amino acids: CASSVGGNTEAFF. The DNA of the CDR3 is TGTGCCAGCAGCGTGGGGGGGAACACTGAAGCTTTCTTT. This chain connects TRBV25-1 to TRBJ1-1; a possible D gene is TRBD1 (5 bases). This CDR3 has 13 residues. Germline V gene sequence: CDR1 MGHDK, CDR2 SYGVNS. Trimming took off 6 bases at V and 1 base at J, with 9 bases between the two ends.